The clone carrying this T cell receptor (beta chain) was counted only a few times. These data belong to a study of blood T cells in healthy people across ages. Study information: Capture via template switching afforded approximately one barcoded beta molecule per two T cells.

The ends were cut back, 0 bases at V and 8 bases at J, with 12 bases in the middle. This CDR3 contains 15 residues. CDR1 SGHRS and CDR2 YFSETQ come from the germline V gene. The use of a sample-barcoded 5' primer and a J-beta primer mix characterized a second PCR of roughly 7 to 11 cycles. Each TCR beta cDNA got a 12-nucleotide random molecular identifier. TCRdb ran MiXCR on the 5' RACE reads and lists one entry per CDR3 protein. The repertoire holds 550,000 to 600,000 distinct CDR3 sequences, around half seen once, with just under 25% in the top ten. The TCR comes from a man of 80 years or more in good health. Sequencing was done on a sample of blood. The chain has TRBV5-1 and TRBJ1-6, with D unresolved. CDR3 coding DNA: TGCGCCAGCAGCTTGGAACAGCTGGACCATTCACCCCTCCACTTT. This sequence encodes CASSLEQLDHSPLHF.